This T cell receptor (beta chain) was recovered during a study of T cell responses to AZD1222 COVID-19 vaccine. The V gene's germline CDR1 is LNHDA and CDR2 SQIVND (reference sequence). The length of the CDR3 is 14 residues. V dropped 5 bases and J dropped 5; count of bases not matched to a gene: 9. The data were produced by immunoSEQ multiplex PCR, yet TCRdb's version contains in-frame clones alone and is incomplete. The table includes 180,000 or so clones, 88% detected once. The source is an adult who received the AZD1222 COVID-19 vaccine. The source was peripheral blood, collected 28 days after the second AZD1222 dose. This chain uses TRBV19 with TRBJ2-7; 7 nucleotides line up with TRBD1. CDR3 amino acids: CASSVSGTVDEQYF. The DNA of the CDR3 is TGTGCCAGTAGTGTATCCGGGACAGTCGACGAGCAGTACTTC. The whole variable domain, remainder taken from reference TRBV19 and TRBJ2-7, is DGGITQSPKYLFRKEGQNVTLSCEQNLNHDAMYWYRQDPGQGLRLIYYSQIVNDFQKGDIAEGYSVSREKKESFPLTVTSAQKNPTAFYLCASSVSGTVDEQYFGPGTRLTVT.